The next 16 T cell receptor beta chains were all read from a single sample in a study of PD-1 blockade in classical Hodgkin lymphoma. The time point is: cycle 4 day 1 (C4D1), after more than five weeks of nivolumab. All trial patients relapsed after autologous stem cell transplantation. Using immunoSEQ multiplex PCR, the repertoire was profiled, and TCRdb retains in-frame clones only, with some absent. The profile shows around 53,000 clones, around 74% of them singletons. The sequencing used peripheral blood mononuclear cells (PBMCs), collected before the fourth cycle of nivolumab. Receptor source: a human donor with classical Hodgkin lymphoma.

This sequence joins TRBV6-5 and TRBJ2-1; D not resolved. The CDR3 runs to 14 residues. The germline V gene has CDR1 MNHEY and CDR2 SVGAGI. Trimming took 6 bases from V and 9 from J, leaving 18 bases between them. DNA for the CDR3: TGTGCCAGCAGCGACCCACTCGTCTGGCGTGAGCAGTTCTTC. This codes for CASSDPLVWREQFF.

The chain carries TRBV6-5 and TRBJ2-7; D uncertain. V gave up 5 bases and J gave up 3 bases, with 11 bases separating them. This CDR3 spans 13 amino acids. Germline V lookup: CDR1 MNHEY, CDR2 SVGAGI. CDR3 sequence: CASSLDPYYEQYF. CDR3 DNA sequence: TGTGCCAGCAGTCTGGACCCTTACTACGAGCAGTACTTC.

The chain has TRBV7-2 and TRBJ1-3, with no clear D. This CDR3 comprises 16 residues. The germline CDR1 and CDR2 sequences are SGHTA and FQGNSA. V lost 0 bases and J lost 2, with 11 bases in between. This CDR3 reads CASSLAQDRAGNTIYF. The CDR3 coding sequence is TGTGCCAGCAGCTTAGCGCAGGATAGGGCTGGAAACACCATATATTTT. The variable domain in full, completed from reference TRBV7-2 and TRBJ1-3, reads GAGVSQSPSNKVTEKGKDVELRCDPISGHTALYWYRQSLGQGLEFLIYFQGNSAPDKSGLPSDRFSAERTGGSVSTLTIQRTQQEDSAVYLCASSLAQDRAGNTIYFGEGSWLTVV.

The CDR3, as DNA: TGTGCAAGTCGCTCCGACGGACAAGAAGCTTTCTTT. Its protein product is CASRSDGQEAFF. The chain joins TRBV12-2 to TRBJ1-1; TRBD1 is the table's D call and was not checked against the DNA. TRBV12-2 is marked as a pseudogene. The length of the CDR3 is 12 residues.

The chain has TRBV28 and TRBJ2-1; TRBD1 is a possible D gene (6 bases). This CDR3 is built from 14 residues. Per the germline V gene, CDR1 is MDHEN and CDR2 is SYDVKM. V was trimmed by 2 bases and J by 10 bases, leaving 15 bases between them. The CDR3 protein is CASSLNRAGREQFF. The CDR3 DNA reads as TGTGCCAGCAGTTTAAACAGGGCTGGTAGGGAGCAGTTCTTC.

J is TRBJ2-7 and V is TRBV5-6; perhaps TRBD1 as D (7 bases). This CDR3 region has 15 residues. Between the trimmed V and J ends, which lost 5 bases and 6 bases, there was a span of 21 bases. Germline V gene data show CDR1 as SGHDT and CDR2 as YYEEEE. In DNA, the CDR3 is TGTGCCAGCAGATCTCGCGGGACAGACACGTTCGAGCAGTACTTC. As protein: CASRSRGTDTFEQYF.

J is TRBJ2-1 and V is TRBV5-1; D is unclear. The ends were cut back, 2 bases at V and 6 bases at J, with 9 bases in the middle. The V gene's germline CDR1 is SGHRS and CDR2 YFSETQ. This CDR3 comprises 13 residues. The CDR3 reads CASSFGEINEQFF. CDR3 coding DNA: TGCGCCAGCAGCTTTGGGGAAATCAATGAGCAGTTCTTC.

V gene TRBV7-9 combines with J gene TRBJ2-5, with D uncertain. Trimming cost V 1 base and J 5 bases, with 11 bases left between them. Germline lookup yields CDR1 SEHNR and CDR2 FQNEAQ (reference sequence). The CDR3 is 14 amino acids. CDR3 region: CASSLVPSLETQYF. The CDR3 DNA follows: TGTGCCAGCAGCTTAGTGCCCAGCTTGGAGACCCAGTACTTC.

The chain recombines TRBV18 with TRBJ2-7; 8 bases match TRBD2. Germline values: CDR1 KGHSH, CDR2 LQKENI. This CDR3 has 15 residues. Trimming removed 8 bases from V and 0 bases from J; junction bases left unmatched: 9. The CDR3 protein is CASAGLARSSYEQYF. For the CDR3, the DNA is TGTGCCAGCGCCGGACTAGCCAGAAGCTCCTACGAGCAGTACTTC.

This clone was seen only a few times. The chain joins TRBV28 to TRBJ2-7; no clear D gene. The ends were cut back, 8 bases at V and 3 bases at J, with 11 bases in the middle. CDR3 length equals 12 residues. CDR1 is MDHEN and CDR2 is SYDVKM in the germline V gene. The CDR3 is CASSPLHYEQYF. CDR3 DNA sequence: TGTGCCAGCTCCCCACTACACTACGAGCAGTACTTC.

The chain employs TRBV5-1 and TRBJ2-6; D possibly matches TRBD1 or TRBD2 (5 bases each). V lost 0 bases and J lost 0, with 13 bases in between. Per the germline V gene, CDR1 is SGHRS and CDR2 is YFSETQ. The length of the CDR3 is 18 residues. CDR3 sequence: CASSLEGLGSSGANVLTF. The DNA of the CDR3 is TGCGCCAGCAGCTTGGAGGGGTTGGGGAGCTCTGGGGCCAACGTCCTGACTTTC.

The J gene is TRBJ2-1, the V gene TRBV9; 9 nucleotides align to TRBD2. With V trimmed by 3 bases and J by 2 bases, 6 bases remained unmatched. This CDR3 is 16 amino acids long. From germline, CDR1 is SGDLS and CDR2 YYNGEE. The CDR3 loop reads CASSAQREVAYNEQFF. Written as DNA, the CDR3 is TGTGCCAGCAGCGCCCAGCGGGAGGTAGCCTACAATGAGCAGTTCTTC.

This clone was counted only a few times. The chain combines TRBV6-5 with TRBJ2-7, with a tentative D call TRBD1 (6 bases). CDR1 is MNHEY, CDR2 SVGAGI, per germline. The ends were cut back, 6 bases at V and 3 bases at J, with 15 bases in the middle. The CDR3 consists of 14 residues. CDR3 amino acids: CASSPVGRGYEQYF. The CDR3, as DNA: TGTGCCAGCAGCCCCGTGGGCAGGGGCTACGAGCAGTACTTC.

This chain connects TRBV30 to TRBJ2-5; TRBD1 is a possible D gene (6 bases). V was trimmed by 1 base and J by 5 bases, leaving 8 bases between them. Germline lookup yields CDR1 GTSNPN and CDR2 SVGIG (reference sequence). The CDR3 covers 12 residues. The CDR3 DNA is TGTGCCTGGAGTGGCCAGGGGGAGACCCAGTACTTC. As protein: CAWSGQGETQYF.

This clone was seen only once. The chain combines TRBV7-9 with TRBJ2-7; D call uncertain. This CDR3 comprises 17 residues. Germline loops: CDR1 SEHNR, CDR2 FQNEAQ (reference sequence). V was pared by 6 bases and J by 6 bases, with 27 bases between. CDR3 loop: CASSRRDGVGSQREQYF. CDR3 DNA sequence: TGTGCCAGCAGTCGACGAGATGGGGTCGGTTCTCAGCGCGAGCAGTACTTC.

This clone was recorded once. This sequence joins TRBV14 and TRBJ1-2; D remains ambiguous. From germline, CDR1 is SGHDN and CDR2 FVKESK. V lost 3 bases and J lost 1, with 9 bases in between. The CDR3 extends over 14 amino acids. In nucleotides, the CDR3 is TGTGCCAGCAGCCACCTACACCGTAACTATGGCTACACCTTC. This encodes CASSHLHRNYGYTF.